These 26 T cell receptor beta chains were all obtained from the same sample, sequenced in a study of T cell responses to AZD1222 COVID-19 vaccine (dated by TCRdb to about 2021). The library was obtained by the immunoSEQ multiplex PCR assay. What TCRdb holds here is the immuneACCESS table cut down to in-frame rearrangements. Part of the clones is not present; checked against another copy, under half of the missing clones reflect an unresolved V gene, and the others are unexplained. Across this sample there are around 80,000 clones, with 80% to 90% seen only once. The ten largest clones take up 1.3% of the sample. This specimen's time point label, per the study, means: about 28 days (+/-7) after the second vaccine dose. Sequenced material: peripheral blood, taken 28 days after the second AZD1222 dose. Receptors originate from an adult who received the AZD1222 COVID-19 vaccine.

The gene calls are TRBV24-1 and TRBJ2-2; weak D call: TRBD2 (6 bases). CDR1 and CDR2 from the germline V gene are KGHDR and SFDVKD. The V end was cut by 2 bases, the J end by 7 bases, with 10 bases between. The CDR3 length is 14 residues. CDR3 residues: CATSDSVGGGELFF. CDR3 DNA sequence: TGTGCCACCAGTGATTCCGTCGGGGGCGGGGAGCTGTTTTTT.

The DNA of the CDR3 is TGTGCCAGCAGCTCCTACAGGGTAGTGTCCTATAATTCACCCCTCCACTTT. Its protein product is CASSSYRVVSYNSPLHF. The chain joins TRBV7-8 to TRBJ1-6; D is perhaps TRBD1 (6 bases). This CDR3 has 17 residues. The V end was cut by 4 bases, the J end by 1 base, with 14 bases between. Germline V lookup: CDR1 SGHVS, CDR2 FQNEAQ.

The chain recombines TRBV19 with TRBJ1-4; 7 bases map to TRBD1. Unmatched junction bases numbered 4, after V lost 7 bases and J lost 2 bases. This CDR3 has 14 amino acids. CDR1 is LNHDA, CDR2 SQIVND, per germline (reference sequence). The CDR3 sequence is CASKGARTNEKLFF. Here the CDR3 DNA reads TGTGCCAGTAAGGGGGCGCGCACTAATGAAAAACTGTTTTTT.

The chain has TRBV10-3 and TRBJ1-1; 8 nucleotides align to TRBD1. Trimming removed 7 bases from V and 1 base from J; junction bases left unmatched: 5. CDR1 and CDR2 (germline): ENHRY, SYGVKD. The CDR3 has 14 residues. CDR3 nucleotides: TGTGCCATCACCGTGGACAGGGAGAACACTGAAGCTTTCTTT. The encoded protein is CAITVDRENTEAFF.

The table lists this clone with a count of one. Other DNA sequences in this sample translate to the same CDR3. The CDR3 bases are TGTGCCAGCAGCTTGACAGAGAACACTGAAGCTTTCTTT. This sequence encodes CASSLTENTEAFF. This rearrangement joins TRBV7-2 to TRBJ1-1; D may be TRBD1 (5 bases). The CDR3 extends over 13 amino acids. From germline, CDR1 is SGHTA and CDR2 FQGNSA. The germline V and J ends were trimmed by 3 bases and 1 base, with 6 bases remaining between them.

V and J are TRBV5-4 and TRBJ1-1, with D possibly matching TRBD1 (6 bases). CDR3 size: 14 residues. Germline CDR1 SGHNT, CDR2 YYREEE (reference sequence). The V and J ends lost 2 bases and 1 base respectively, with 9 bases between them. In DNA form, the CDR3 reads TGTGCCAGCAGCTTCGGGGGCAGGAACACTGAAGCTTTCTTT. Residues: CASSFGGRNTEAFF.

This clone was observed a handful of times. V usage is TRBV7-9 and J usage is TRBJ2-5, with D perhaps matching TRBD1 (5 bases). The CDR3 is 14 amino acids. Deletions cut 4 bases from V and 4 bases from J, with 13 bases between. Per the germline V gene, CDR1 is SEHNR and CDR2 is FQNEAQ (reference sequence). The CDR3: CASSSGQGRETQYF. The CDR3 nucleotides read TGTGCCAGCAGCTCTGGGCAGGGTCGAGAGACCCAGTACTTC.

The chain couples TRBV30 to TRBJ2-6; TRBD1 aligns across 7 bases. This CDR3 region has 13 residues. Germline V gene sequence: CDR1 GTSNPN, CDR2 SVGIG (reference sequence). With 5 bases clipped from V and 4 bases from J, the junction kept 2 bases outside the gene matches. DNA for the CDR3: TGTGCCTGGGCGACAGGGGGGGCCAACGTCCTGACTTTC. Its protein is CAWATGGANVLTF.

J is TRBJ2-7 and V is TRBV10-3; the D gene is possibly TRBD1 (5 bases). Germline V gene lookup returns CDR1 ENHRY and CDR2 SYGVKD. The CDR3 extends over 14 amino acids. Trimming removed 0 bases from V and 3 bases from J, with 9 bases in between. CDR3: CAISESLRDYEQYF. The CDR3 DNA reads as TGTGCCATCAGTGAGTCCCTCAGGGACTACGAGCAGTACTTC.

The V and J genes are TRBV6-1 and TRBJ2-3; 15 bases match TRBD2. CDR3 length: 16 amino acids. Germline V gene lookup returns CDR1 MNHNS and CDR2 SASEGT. V shed 3 bases, J shed 6 bases, and the junction held 4 bases outside the gene matches. In DNA, the CDR3 is TGTGCCAGCAGTGACCGGACTAGCGGGAGGGCGGATACGCAGTATTTT. Encoded protein: CASSDRTSGRADTQYF.

The CDR3 DNA follows: TGTGCCAGCAGCCCCCAGGGTAGGGGCTATGGCTACACCTTC. It yields the protein CASSPQGRGYGYTF. The chain combines TRBV3-1 (or the pseudogene TRBV3-2) with TRBJ1-2; D possibly corresponds to TRBD1 (5 bases). Germline-derived CDR1 and CDR2 are LGHDT and YNNKEL (reference sequence). CDR3 length: 14 amino acids. V shed 4 bases and J shed 4 bases, with 13 bases lying between them.

The J gene is TRBJ1-1, the V gene TRBV7-3; 9 bases line up with TRBD1. Germline lookup yields CDR1 SGHTA and CDR2 FQGTGA. Trimming removed 3 bases from V and 5 bases from J; junction bases left unmatched: 1. The CDR3 loop spans 13 amino acids. CDR3 sequence reads: CASSFDRGTEAFF. Written as DNA, the CDR3 is TGTGCCAGCAGCTTCGACAGGGGGACTGAAGCTTTCTTT.

J is TRBJ1-5 and V is TRBV19; a weak D match, TRBD1 (6 bases). V was trimmed by 8 bases and J by 5 bases, leaving 10 bases between them. This CDR3 comprises 12 residues. In germline, CDR1 is LNHDA, CDR2 SQIVND (reference sequence). The CDR3: CASQQGYQPQHF. The CDR3 DNA sequence: TGTGCCAGTCAACAGGGATATCAGCCCCAGCATTTT.

This sequence joins TRBV20-1 and TRBJ1-4, with unresolved D. V lost 0 bases and J 14 bases, leaving 10 bases between the germline ends. This CDR3 has 11 residues. Germline values: CDR1 DFQATT, CDR2 SNEGSKA (reference sequence). CDR3 DNA sequence: TGCAGTGCTAGAGATCAACATCGTCTGTTTTTT. Translated: CSARDQHRLFF.

In its sample, this clone was seen a few times. The rearrangement uses TRBV14 and TRBJ2-2; 12 bases line up with TRBD2. Germline-derived CDR1 and CDR2 are SGHDN and FVKESK. The trim removed 3 bases at V and 7 bases at J, leaving 6 bases unmatched. The CDR3 spans 16 residues. The chain's CDR3 is CASSQRLAGAGGELFF. The CDR3 nucleotides are TGTGCCAGCAGCCAGCGACTAGCGGGAGCGGGCGGGGAGCTGTTTTTT.

The gene calls are TRBV9 and TRBJ1-2; 7 bases are shared with TRBD1. The CDR3 is 15 amino acids. In germline, CDR1 is SGDLS, CDR2 YYNGEE. Trimming cost V 3 bases and J 1 base; bases outside gene matches: 6. The CDR3 loop is CASSATGSINYGYTF. The CDR3 DNA reads TGTGCCAGCAGCGCGACAGGGTCTATTAACTATGGCTACACCTTC.

V is TRBV3-1 (or the pseudogene TRBV3-2) and J is TRBJ2-5; 15 bases are a match to TRBD2. V shed 4 bases, J shed 4 bases, and the junction held 4 bases outside the gene matches. CDR3 size: 16 residues. Germline CDR1 LGHDT, CDR2 YNNKEL (reference sequence). CDR3: CASSPAGLAGGETQYF. CDR3 nucleotides: TGTGCCAGCAGCCCAGCGGGACTAGCGGGAGGAGAGACCCAGTACTTC.

This chain links TRBV5-1 with TRBJ2-2, with 12 nucleotides matching TRBD2. V was clipped by 4 bases and J by 6 bases; unmatched bases: 7. CDR1 and CDR2 from the germline V gene are SGHRS and YFSETQ. The CDR3 spans 16 residues. The CDR3 DNA follows: TGCGCCAGCAGCGCCGTACTAGCGGGAGGAGCCGGGGAGCTGTTTTTT. Its translation is CASSAVLAGGAGELFF.

The rearrangement joins TRBV12-3 or TRBV12-4 to TRBJ1-1, with D unresolved. Trimming took 3 bases from V and 5 from J, leaving 7 bases between them. CDR3 size: 12 residues. This CDR3 reads CASSFSRTEAFF. CDR3 DNA: TGTGCCAGCAGTTTCTCCCGAACTGAAGCTTTCTTT.

The chain uses TRBV27 and TRBJ2-3; D unresolved. There are 13 residues in the CDR3. The V gene lost 0 bases and the J gene lost 5 bases, with 6 bases spanning the gap. Germline V CDR1 and CDR2: MNHEY, SMNVEV (reference sequence). CDR3 in amino acids: CASSLSLLDTQYF. In nucleotides, the CDR3 is TGTGCCAGCAGTTTATCTTTACTAGATACGCAGTATTTT.

The V call is TRBV20-1, the J call TRBJ2-2; D unclear. Trimming cost V 3 bases and J 3 bases, with 8 bases left between them. CDR1 DFQATT and CDR2 SNEGSKA come from the germline V gene (reference sequence). The CDR3 consists of 13 residues. CDR3 in DNA: TGCAGTGCTAGTGAGCTTGACACCGGGGAGCTGTTTTTT. It encodes CSASELDTGELFF.

The chain couples TRBV7-2 to TRBJ1-2; D possibly corresponds to TRBD1 (5 bases). Germline loops: CDR1 SGHTA, CDR2 FQGNSA. V was cut by 5 bases and J by 6 bases, with 16 bases left in between. The CDR3 extends over 14 amino acids. In nucleotides, the CDR3 is TGTGCCAGCAGCCAAAATAGGGGTAGTGATGGCTACACCTTC. It specifies CASSQNRGSDGYTF.

The V gene is TRBV6-2 or TRBV6-3, the J gene TRBJ2-7; D is possibly TRBD1 (6 bases). V was pared by 4 bases and J by 3 bases, with 16 bases between. The CDR3 runs to 15 residues. The germline gives CDR1 MNHEY, CDR2 SVGEGT. The CDR3 protein is CASSSPWTVGYEQYF. As DNA, the CDR3 is TGTGCCAGCAGTTCTCCCTGGACAGTCGGCTACGAGCAGTACTTC.

The rearrangement joins TRBV12-3 or TRBV12-4 to TRBJ1-5, with no clear D. The CDR3 spans 13 residues. V lost 1 base and J lost 4, with 5 bases in between. CDR3 sequence: CASSLVENQPQHF. CDR3 sequence (DNA): TGTGCCAGCAGTTTAGTAGAAAATCAGCCCCAGCATTTT.

This clone has only a few counts. The CDR3 sequence: CASSLQPSSYEQYF. In DNA, the CDR3 is TGCGCCAGCAGCTTGCAGCCCTCTTCCTACGAGCAGTACTTC. This chain joins TRBV5-1 and TRBJ2-7; D unresolved. Looked up from germline, CDR1 is SGHRS and CDR2 is YFSETQ. V lost 1 base and J lost 1, with 9 bases in between. This CDR3 is 14 amino acids long.

The chain couples TRBV2 to TRBJ2-7; perhaps TRBD1 as D (6 bases). V lost 6 bases, J lost 0 bases, and 9 bases lay in between. CDR3 length: 13 residues. Germline CDR1 and CDR2: SNHLY and FYNNEI. The CDR3 sequence is CASRLDSSYEQYF. In nucleotides, the CDR3 is TGTGCCAGCAGATTGGACAGCTCCTACGAGCAGTACTTC.